This T cell receptor beta chain was retrieved from a study of cytomegalovirus exposure and HLA in healthy donors. J lost 0 bases, V lost 0 bases, and 5 bases had no gene match. Germline assignment: CDR1 SGHRS and CDR2 YFSETQ. This CDR3 comprises 17 residues. In this sample, this clone turned up once. PCR amplification relied on 60 Vbeta primers (plus 13 Jbeta primers). Data came from immunoSEQ multiplex PCR; TCRdb stores just in-frame clones and leaves some out. The sample shows 100,000 to 150,000 clones, around 70% of them seen only once. Sample: PBMCs. This clonotype was obtained from a woman aged 55-69 years in good health and CMV-seropositive. The chain employs TRBV5-1 and TRBJ1-3, with 8 positions matching TRBD1. For the CDR3, the DNA is TGCGCCAGCAGCTTGGGGACAGGGCCTATCTCTGGAAACACCATATATTTT. Amino acids: CASSLGTGPISGNTIYF.